The entry below describes one TCR beta chain. This specimen belongs to a study of control samples from healthy donors and cancer patients. Germline loops: CDR1 SEHNR, CDR2 FQNEAQ (reference sequence). V lost 6 bases and J lost 4; bases outside the gene matches: 11. The CDR3 covers 15 residues. The table came from immunoSEQ multiplex PCR; TCRdb's copy has only in-frame clones and leaves some out. The sample has 77,000 or so clones; around 91% are singletons. The sequence came from a man aged 25-45 years in good health. Sequencing used blood. The chain has TRBV7-9 and TRBJ1-2; 7 bases are a match to TRBD1. The CDR3 region is CASSQYGQAGYGYTF. The CDR3 DNA follows: TGTGCCAGCAGTCAATACGGACAGGCGGGCTATGGCTACACCTTC.